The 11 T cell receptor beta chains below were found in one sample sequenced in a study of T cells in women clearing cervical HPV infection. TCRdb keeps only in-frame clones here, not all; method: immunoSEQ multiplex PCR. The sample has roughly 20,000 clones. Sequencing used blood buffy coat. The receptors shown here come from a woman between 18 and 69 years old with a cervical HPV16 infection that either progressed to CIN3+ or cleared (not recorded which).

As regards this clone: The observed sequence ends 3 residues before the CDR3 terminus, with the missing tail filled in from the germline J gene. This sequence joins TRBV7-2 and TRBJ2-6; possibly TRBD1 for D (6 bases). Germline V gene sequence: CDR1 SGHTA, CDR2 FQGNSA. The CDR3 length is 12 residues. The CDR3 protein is CASSIPGAILTF. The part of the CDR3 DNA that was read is TGTGCCAGCAGCATCCCAGGGGCCATC. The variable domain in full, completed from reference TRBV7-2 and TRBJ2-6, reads GAGVSQSPSNKVTEKGKDVELRCDPISGHTALYWYRQSLGQGLEFLIYFQGNSAPDKSGLPSDRFSAERTGGSVSTLTIQRTQQEDSAVYLCASSIPGAILTFGAGSRLTVL.

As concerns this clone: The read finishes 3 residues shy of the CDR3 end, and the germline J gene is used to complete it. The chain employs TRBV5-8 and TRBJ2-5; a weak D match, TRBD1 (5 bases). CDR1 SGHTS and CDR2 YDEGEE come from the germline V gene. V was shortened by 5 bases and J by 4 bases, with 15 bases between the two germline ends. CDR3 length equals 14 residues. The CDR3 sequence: CASRTEDRIETQYF. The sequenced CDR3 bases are TGTGCCAGCAGAACCGAAGACAGAATAGAGACC.

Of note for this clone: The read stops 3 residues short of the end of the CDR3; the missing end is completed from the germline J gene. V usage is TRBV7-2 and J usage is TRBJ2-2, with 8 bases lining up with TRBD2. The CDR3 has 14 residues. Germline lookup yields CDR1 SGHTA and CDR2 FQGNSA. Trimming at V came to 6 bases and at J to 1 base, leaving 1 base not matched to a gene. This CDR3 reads CASRGLGNTGELFF. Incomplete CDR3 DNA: TGTGCCAGCAGGGGACTAGGGAACACCGGGGAG.

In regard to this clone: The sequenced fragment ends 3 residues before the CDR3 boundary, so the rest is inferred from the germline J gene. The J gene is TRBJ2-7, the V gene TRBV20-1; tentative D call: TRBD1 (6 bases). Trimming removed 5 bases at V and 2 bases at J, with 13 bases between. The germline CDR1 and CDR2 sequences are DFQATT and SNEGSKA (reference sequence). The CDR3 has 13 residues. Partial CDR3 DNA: TGCAGTGCTTCTTGGACAGATACCTACGAG. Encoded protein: CSASWTDTYE. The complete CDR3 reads CSASWTDTYEQYF.

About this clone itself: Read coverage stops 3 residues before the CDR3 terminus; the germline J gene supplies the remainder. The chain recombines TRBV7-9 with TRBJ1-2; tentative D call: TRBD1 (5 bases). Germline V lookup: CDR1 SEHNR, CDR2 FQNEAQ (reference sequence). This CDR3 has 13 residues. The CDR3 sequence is CASSLANGGDYTF. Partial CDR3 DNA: TGTGCCAGCAGCTTAGCGAACGGGGGGGAC. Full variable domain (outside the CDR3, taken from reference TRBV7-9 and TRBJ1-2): DTGVSQNPRHKITKRGQNVTFRCDPISEHNRLYWYRQTLGQGPEFLTYFQNEAQLEKSRLLSDRFSAERPKGSFSTLEIQRTEQGDSAMYLCASSLANGGDYTFGSGTRLTVV.

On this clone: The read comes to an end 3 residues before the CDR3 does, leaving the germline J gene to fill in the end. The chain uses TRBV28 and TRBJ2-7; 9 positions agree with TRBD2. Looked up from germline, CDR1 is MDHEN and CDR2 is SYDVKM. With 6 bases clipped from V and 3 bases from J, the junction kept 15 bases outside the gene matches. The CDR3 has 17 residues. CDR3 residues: CASSSHSGGSGDYEQYF. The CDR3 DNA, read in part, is TGTGCCAGCAGCTCACATAGCGGGGGTTCCGGGGACTACGAG.

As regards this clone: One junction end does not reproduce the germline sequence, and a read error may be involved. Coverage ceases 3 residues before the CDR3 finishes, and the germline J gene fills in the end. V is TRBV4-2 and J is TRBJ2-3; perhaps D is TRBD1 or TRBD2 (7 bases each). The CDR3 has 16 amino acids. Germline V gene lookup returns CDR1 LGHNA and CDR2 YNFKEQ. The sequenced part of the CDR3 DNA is TGCGCCAGCAGCCAGGGGGACTACCCGACCTCAGATACG. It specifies CASSQGDYPTSDT. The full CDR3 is CASSQGDYPTSDTQYF.

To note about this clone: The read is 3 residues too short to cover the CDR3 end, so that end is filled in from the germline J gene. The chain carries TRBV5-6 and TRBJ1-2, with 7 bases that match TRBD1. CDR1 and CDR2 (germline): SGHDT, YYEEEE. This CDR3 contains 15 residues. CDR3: CASSLVATGRSDYTF. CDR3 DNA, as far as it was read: TGTGCCAGCAGCTTGGTGGCGACAGGGCGATCCGAC.

The sequenced part of the CDR3 DNA is TGTGCCAGTAGTAGACGGACAGGGGAAAGCTCCTACGAG. Translation gives CASSRRTGESSYE. The CDR3, in full, reads CASSRRTGESSYEQYF. The chain employs TRBV19 and TRBJ2-7; 9 bases match TRBD1. The CDR3 end falls 3 residues outside the read, so it is completed with the germline J gene. This CDR3 contains 16 residues. Germline lookup yields CDR1 LNHDA and CDR2 SQIVND (reference sequence). The trim removed 4 bases at V and 0 bases at J, leaving 7 bases unmatched.

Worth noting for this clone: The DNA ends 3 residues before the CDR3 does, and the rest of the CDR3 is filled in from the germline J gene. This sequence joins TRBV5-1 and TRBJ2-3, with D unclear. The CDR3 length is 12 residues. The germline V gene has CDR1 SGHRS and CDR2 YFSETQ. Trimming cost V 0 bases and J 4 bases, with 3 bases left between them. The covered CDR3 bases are TGCGCCAGCAGCTTGGTCTCAGATACG. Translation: CASSLVSDT. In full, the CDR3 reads CASSLVSDTQYF. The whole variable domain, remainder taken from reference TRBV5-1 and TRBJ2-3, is KAGVTQTPRYLIKTRGQQVTLSCSPISGHRSVSWYQQTPGQGLQFLFEYFSETQRNKGNFPGRFSGRQFSNSRSEMNVSTLELGDSALYLCASSLVSDTQYFGPGTRLTVL.

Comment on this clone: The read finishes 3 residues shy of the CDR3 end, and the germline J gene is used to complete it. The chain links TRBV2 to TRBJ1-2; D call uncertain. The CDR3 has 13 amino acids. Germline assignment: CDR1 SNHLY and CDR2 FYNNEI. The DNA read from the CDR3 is TGTGCCAGCAGTGACGGTATTAATAATGAC. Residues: CASSDGINND. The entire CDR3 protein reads CASSDGINNDYTF. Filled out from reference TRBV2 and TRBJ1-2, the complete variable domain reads EPEVTQTPSHQVTQMGQEVILRCVPISNHLYFYWYRQILGQKVEFLVSFYNNEISEKSEIFDDQFSVERPDGSNFTLKIRSTKLEDSAMYFCASSDGINNDYTFGSGTRLTVV.